This T cell receptor (beta chain) was identified during a study of cytomegalovirus exposure and HLA in healthy donors listed by TCRdb under 2017. At the level of the whole study: An earlier analysis of more than 550 of the donors reported about 280 Gb of sequence data and 117 million unique TCR beta sequences obtained from approximately 180 million T cells. Approximately 310 gigabases of sequencing data and approximately 93 million unique TCR sequences were included in an early release covering about 620 HLA-typed donors. Of the roughly 400 genotyped donors, 81% fell in the genetic ancestry cluster associated with self-reported Caucasian donors. The study aimed to test whether signatures of past pathogen exposure could be identified by cataloging public T cell receptors. The study profiled the T cell repertoires of fewer than 850 subjects by immunosequencing and related them to cytomegalovirus serostatus. Along with the roughly 670-subject first cohort, a separate validation cohort of over a hundred different subjects was used. The study combined high-throughput TCR immunosequencing, statistical association of individual TCRs with disease status, and machine learning to predict cytomegalovirus infection status. In a later analysis, previously published TCR beta repertoires from several hundred donors were re-analyzed and high-resolution HLA genotyping was added so that TCR occurrence patterns could be studied. Rather than using new phenotypic data, the later analysis identified candidate immune exposures from TCR beta sequences and from how often those sequences occurred across donors. An earlier analysis of roughly 580 of the donors used high-throughput TCR beta sequencing to judge whether each TCR beta V gene segment behaved as functional or pseudogenic. Alongside the repertoire data, information on donor age, sex, ethnicity and CMV serostatus was compiled. A later genetic analysis used genome-wide SNP genotypes for about three fifths of the 666 donors, treating that subset as a discovery cohort. Every repertoire in the discovery cohort had been generated on one and the same sequencing platform. HLA typing included class I and class II loci at four-digit resolution. The number of typed donors differed by locus: roughly 629-640 for A, B, C, DRB1 and DQB1; 500 to 550 for DQA1; around 610 for DPA1; and roughly 450 for DPB1. Because of strong linkage in the cohort, roughly five DR-DQ haplotypes were treated as single units for association and clustering. Among approximately 370 genotyped donors of the cohort, an average of roughly 230,000 unique TCR beta nucleotide sequences was sequenced per donor, of which about 19% were non-productive. Study-level results and caveats: In an earlier analysis of about 600 of the donors, most TCR beta V segments appeared in productive rearrangements about 87% or about 30% of the time, broadly matching IMGT annotations. In a later genetic analysis, a missense DCLRE1C variant was associated with V-gene and J-gene trimming of TCR beta chains, and the association was replicated in an independent cohort. A later analysis found that HLA-associated TCR beta chains were more clonally expanded and had lower generation probabilities than equally common non-associated chains. Seventeen rarely observed V segments, including chromosome 9 orphons, were excluded from the earlier analysis of approximately 500 of the donors because counts were too low. The classifier was reported to diagnose cytomegalovirus status with high specificity and sensitivity in both the original and validation cohorts. Some IMGT-functional V segments, including TRBV6-2 and TRBV6-3, could not be told apart with the 87-base-pair reads, so those segments were excluded. Immune exposure information for the cohort was limited to CMV serostatus. Linkage disequilibrium might explain the correlated functional status among segregating V segments, but an unknown experimental factor could not be ruled out. At a false discovery rate of 0.05, a later analysis linked 16,951 TCR beta sequences to specific HLA alleles. Most TCR sequences were observed very rarely across donors, whereas some public TCRs were present in many individuals. A few of the identified cytomegalovirus-associated TCR beta chains were confirmed in vitro to be specific for cytomegalovirus antigens. In this cohort, only TCR beta chains were sequenced, and detectable features were limited by the absence of alpha or paired-chain data. Because HLA typing was missing for some donors at each locus, association tests included only the typed subset. The study listed 164 TCR beta chains as associated with cytomegalovirus. The authors suggested that the approach could potentially be generalized to other disease states and immunological phenotypes. A further reported finding was that TCR beta sequences accurately predicted the HLA-A and HLA-B alleles for most subjects in the first cohort. A cluster of highly shared sequence variants was judged likely to be a technical artifact of the sequencing pipeline. In a later analysis, TCR association rates were found to vary across HLA loci, with the most associated TCRs seen for DRB1 alleles and the fewest for HLA-C alleles. Sequencing depth was assumed to be roughly uniform across donors in the presence/absence analyses, though that assumption may not hold. A later analysis found that most CMV-associated TCR beta chains appeared HLA-restricted, with HLA associations seemingly driven largely by CMV exposure. A later analysis reported that several top co-occurrence clusters appeared linked to parvovirus B19, influenza, CMV and Epstein-Barr virus. In a later genetic analysis, fewer N-insertions in productive TCRs were reported among donors in an Asian-associated ancestry cluster than the roughly 640-donor mean. Strong co-occurrence of HLA alleles, especially DR and DQ, made assigning TCR associations to individual alleles difficult.

Library construction relied on the immunoSEQ multiplex PCR assay. A mixture of 60 forward primers for TCR Vbeta segments and 13 reverse primers for TCR Jbeta segments was used in the multiplex PCR. The CDR3 region of rearranged TCR beta genes was amplified from genomic DNA by a multiplex PCR assay. On the Illumina HiSeq System, the amplified TCR beta libraries were sequenced as 87-base-pair reads. The original pipeline was this. A later analysis tallied approximately 87 million unique TCR beta chains across the 666 repertoires, and some 10 million of those chains were shared by two or more donors. To remove PCR and sequencing errors, raw reads were error-corrected and collapsed into unique sequences using a nearest-neighbor algorithm that merged closely related sequences. V, D and J gene segments were assigned by aligning CDR3 sequences to IMGT reference sequences. For a sequence to be retained, a match of at least six nucleotides to both a V gene segment and a J gene segment was required. A rearrangement was called productive if the CDR3 had no stop codons and remained in frame with V and J, and every other rearrangement was called non-productive. CDR3 was defined according to IMGT convention as the region running from the second conserved V-encoded cysteine to the conserved J-encoded phenylalanine. The earlier analysis of 500 to 600 of the donors excluded sequences that lacked an unambiguous match to a single V gene segment. An earlier analysis of a few hundred of the donors called V segments functional above 56.7% productive rearrangements and segregating when the between-donor standard deviation exceeded 5%. To diagnose cytomegalovirus status from the catalog of TCR beta chain sequences, a statistical classification framework was built. A later analysis assigned V and J genes by comparing TCR nucleotide sequences with IMGT/GENE-DB human TR gene sequences. In a later analysis, CDR3 sequences and most-parsimonious VDJ recombination scenarios were assigned using the TCRdist pipeline. In a later analysis, each TCR beta chain was defined by its CDR3 amino acid sequence together with its V-gene family, and reads lacking a unique V-gene family were excluded. In a later analysis, 500 to 700 highly shared, low-generation-probability nucleotide sequences were removed to address suspected cross-contamination and a sequencing artifact. A later analysis calculated a clonal expansion index for each public chain from normalized within-repertoire ranks of inferred template counts. In a later analysis, generation probabilities were computed with a VDJ recombination model fitted to out-of-frame rearrangements, and the resulting probabilities were checked against IGoR. Hypergeometric tests were used in a later analysis to score TCR-TCR, TCR-HLA and TCR-CMV co-occurrence, with a repertoire-size bias correction applied to the TCR pairs. In a later analysis, false discovery rates were estimated by permuting HLA or CMV assignments 20 times. In a later analysis, co-occurring TCRs were grouped with DBSCAN, and TCRdist sequence similarity was added when clustering was performed within HLA-allele-positive subsets. Repertoires with fewer than 30,000 or more than 120,000 public chains were left out of co-occurrence clustering, as were about five repertoires with anomalous nucleotide sharing. TCRdb took over this immuneACCESS table, retaining in-frame rearrangements with V and J assigned. Such tables are incomplete; in checked studies, under half of the missing clones stem from an unresolved V gene, and the remainder is unexplained. V and J calls and clone size are as listed in that table; D and trimming were resolved from the DNA. The sample table records about 140,000 clones; around 81% of these occur just once. Clones ranked in the top ten supply 2.4% of the sample.

CDR1 and CDR2 are read off the germline V gene as SGHTS and YDEGEE. V is clipped by 5 bases and J by 4 bases, and the sequence between their germline boundaries is 13 bases long. The CDR3 contains 14 residues, cysteine and phenylalanine counted. The entry retains the CDR3 DNA only, 42 bases that are in frame from base 1. On this clone itself: Its recognized antigen is unknown. No qualities accompany the bases; no much larger clone lies one base away.

The cohort was made up of roughly 670 healthy bone marrow donors. All cohort members were sampled while nominally healthy, although unrecorded immune exposures were likely present. The donor was CMV seronegative and belonged to the group of 352 seronegative cohort members. Each donor provided a peripheral blood sample, and peripheral blood mononuclear cells were used for TCR beta sequencing. Genomic DNA was extracted from the blood cell samples with the Qiagen DNeasy Blood Extraction Kit. This receptor chain uses TRBV5-8 and TRBJ2-1, with the D gene not clear enough to name. The receptor was derived from a man between 45 and 60 years old in good health and CMV-seronegative. Sequencing was performed on PBMCs. In nucleotides, the sequence is TGTGCCAGCAGTTATAATCCCCCTTACAATGAGCAGTTCTTC. Translation gives CASSYNPPYNEQFF.